This T cell receptor (beta chain) was captured by sequencing in a study of T cells after yellow fever vaccination. This clonotype was picked up many times. Its antigen is as yet unknown. V was trimmed by 7 bases and J by 6 bases, leaving 16 bases between them. Germline lookup yields CDR1 MNHEY and CDR2 SVGEGT. This CDR3 is built from 14 residues. MiXCR, run by TCRdb on the 5' RACE reads, gives a single entry per CDR3 protein. There are about 130,000 distinct CDR3 sequences in the sample; about 8.8% occur only once, and approximately 37% lies in the top ten. Findings of the study overall: A minor fraction of clonotypes spanned both CD4 and CD8 compartments. Reappearance after the booster was observed for most primary-vaccination clones (roughly 97% CD4, roughly 88% CD8). By day 5 rather than day 15, the secondary response had peaked, though it was weaker. FACS-sorted repertoires could harbor abundant contaminating bulk-population clonotypes.

The TCR comes from a young man who received the YFV17D yellow fever vaccine. Sample: CD8+ T cells sorted from PBMCs, taken on the day of the yellow fever booster vaccination. The chain links TRBV6-2 or TRBV6-3 to TRBJ2-1; D is undetermined. The CDR3 region has the DNA TGTGCCAGCACCACCGAAAAGTTGAGCAATGAGCAGTTCTTC. As protein: CASTTEKLSNEQFF.